These T cell receptor beta chains were read from a single sample in a study of cytomegalovirus exposure and HLA in healthy donors. Method: immunoSEQ multiplex PCR; TCRdb's copy keeps in-frame clones and lacks some. The sample lists some 170,000 clones, 77% occurring once. The material sequenced was PBMCs. The receptors shown here come from a woman aged 60-75 years in good health and CMV-seropositive. Both conserved end residues are part of each CDR3. Fields, in order: clone size, J gene, D gene, V gene, CDR3 protein, CDR3 DNA. A D gene is named only where the DNA matches it firmly. Not all rows give a size; the values are once, few, many and, for expanded clones, a class.

size: .; J: TRBJ2-5; D: TRBD2; V: TRBV15; CDR3: CATSSNMGRAQETQYF; DNA: TGTGCCACCAGCAGCAATATGGGGAGGGCCCAAGAGACCCAGTACTTC
size: few; J: TRBJ2-5; D: TRBD2; V: TRBV11-2; CDR3: CASSLKFSGGRETQYF; DNA: TGTGCCAGCAGCTTAAAGTTTAGCGGGGGTCGAGAGACCCAGTACTTC
size: .; J: TRBJ1-5; D: TRBD1; V: TRBV15; CDR3: CATSNGRQGSQPQHF; DNA: TGTGCCACCAGCAACGGAAGACAGGGGTCTCAGCCCCAGCATTTT
size: .; J: TRBJ2-1; D: TRBD2; V: TRBV7-3; CDR3: CASSLVPSGNEQFF; DNA: TGTGCCAGCAGCTTAGTTCCTAGCGGGAATGAGCAGTTCTTC
size: few; J: TRBJ2-1; D: TRBD2; V: TRBV10-2; CDR3: CASSRAGTSANEQFF; DNA: TGCGCCAGCAGTCGGGCCGGGACTAGCGCCAATGAGCAGTTCTTC
size: .; J: TRBJ2-5; D: .; V: TRBV21-1; CDR3: CASSKAPPGSSQETQYF; DNA: TGTGCCAGCAGCAAAGCACCCCCGGGATCAAGCCAAGAGACCCAGTACTTC
size: .; J: TRBJ2-7; D: .; V: TRBV2; CDR3: CASSDGPGNEQYF; DNA: TGTGCCAGCAGTGATGGGCCCGGTAACGAGCAGTACTTC
size: few; J: TRBJ2-3; D: TRBD2; V: TRBV7-3; CDR3: CASSFGLAADTQYF; DNA: TGTGCCAGCAGCTTCGGACTAGCGGCAGATACGCAGTATTTT
size: few; J: TRBJ2-3; D: TRBD1; V: TRBV6-5; CDR3: CASSWTGETQYF; DNA: TGTGCCAGCAGTTGGACAGGCGAAACGCAGTATTTT
size: .; J: TRBJ2-4; D: .; V: TRBV28; CDR3: CASSFQGTKNSQYF; DNA: TGTGCCAGCAGTTTTCAGGGAACCAAAAACAGTCAGTACTTC
size: .; J: TRBJ2-7; D: TRBD1; V: TRBV28; CDR3: CASSLPGQGVGQYF; DNA: TGTGCCAGCAGTTTACCGGGACAGGGGGTTGGGCAGTACTTC
size: once; J: TRBJ1-1; D: TRBD1; V: TRBV5-1; CDR3: CASRTTGLITEAFF; DNA: TGCGCCAGCAGGACGACAGGGTTGATCACTGAAGCTTTCTTT
size: .; J: TRBJ2-3; D: .; V: TRBV4-3; CDR3: CASSQGSGDTQYF; DNA: TGCGCCAGCAGCCAGGGATCAGGGGATACGCAGTATTTT
size: few; J: TRBJ1-2; D: .; V: TRBV30; CDR3: CACQRSTNYGYTF; DNA: TGTGCCTGCCAACGGAGCACTAACTATGGCTACACCTTC
size: .; J: TRBJ2-1; D: .; V: TRBV19; CDR3: CASIGLGRNNEQFF; DNA: TGTGCCAGTATCGGGTTGGGTCGGAACAATGAGCAGTTCTTC
size: .; J: TRBJ1-4; D: TRBD1; V: TRBV5-4; CDR3: CASSSRDRGEKLFF; DNA: TGTGCCAGCAGCTCCCGGGACAGAGGGGAAAAACTGTTTTTT
size: few; J: TRBJ2-1; D: TRBD2; V: TRBV4-1; CDR3: CASSQGSSGGPGRRFF; DNA: TGCGCCAGCAGCCAAGGCTCTAGCGGGGGGCCTGGAAGAAGGTTCTTC
size: .; J: TRBJ1-6; D: TRBD1; V: TRBV28; CDR3: CASSRQGALHF; DNA: TGTGCCAGCAGCCGACAGGGGGCCCTCCACTTT
size: .; J: TRBJ2-1; D: TRBD2; V: TRBV5-6; CDR3: CASSSSRGLGWSEQFF; DNA: TGTGCCAGCAGCTCATCCCGAGGACTAGGGTGGAGTGAGCAGTTCTTC
size: few; J: TRBJ1-2; D: TRBD1; V: TRBV6-1; CDR3: CASSETQGYGYTF; DNA: TGTGCCAGCAGCGAGACACAGGGGTATGGCTACACCTTC
size: .; J: TRBJ2-3; D: .; V: TRBV10-3; CDR3: CAISEGAPDTQYF; DNA: TGTGCCATCAGTGAAGGGGCGCCGGATACGCAGTATTTT
size: .; J: TRBJ2-1; D: .; V: TRBV28; CDR3: CASSLGHEQFF; DNA: TGTGCCAGCAGTTTAGGGCATGAGCAGTTCTTC
size: once; J: TRBJ1-2; D: TRBD1; V: TRBV7-9; CDR3: CASSQTGTGSRGYTF; DNA: TGTGCCAGCAGTCAAACCGGGACAGGGTCAAGGGGCTACACCTTC
size: .; J: TRBJ1-6; D: .; V: TRBV21-1; CDR3: CASSKEGGQEVTLHF; DNA: TGTGCCAGCAGCAAAGAGGGGGGACAGGAGGTCACCCTCCACTTT
size: .; J: TRBJ2-2; D: TRBD2; V: TRBV5-1; CDR3: CASSALAGDTGELFF; DNA: TGCGCCAGCAGCGCCCTAGCGGGAGACACCGGGGAGCTGTTTTTT
size: .; J: TRBJ2-1; D: .; V: TRBV30; CDR3: CAWSVGTSSFVEQFF; DNA: TGTGCCTGGAGTGTAGGGACTTCCTCATTCGTGGAGCAGTTCTTC
size: .; J: TRBJ2-3; D: .; V: TRBV11-3; CDR3: CASSQFRGIEDTQYF; DNA: TGTGCCAGCAGCCAGTTCAGGGGTATAGAGGATACGCAGTATTTT
size: .; J: TRBJ2-7; D: TRBD1; V: TRBV28; CDR3: CASSPGTGLTFSYEQYF; DNA: TGTGCCAGCAGCCCCGGGACAGGGTTAACGTTTTCCTACGAGCAGTACTTC
size: .; J: TRBJ2-7; D: .; V: TRBV5-4; CDR3: CASSANPQGYEQYF; DNA: TGTGCCAGCAGCGCCAACCCCCAGGGATACGAGCAGTACTTC
size: .; J: TRBJ1-1; D: TRBD1; V: TRBV13; CDR3: CASSLDSPTGAMNTEAFF; DNA: TGTGCCAGCAGCTTAGATTCACCCACAGGGGCAATGAACACTGAAGCTTTCTTT
size: .; J: TRBJ2-3; D: TRBD1; V: TRBV11-3; CDR3: CASSFGQGATDTQYF; DNA: TGTGCCAGCAGCTTTGGACAGGGGGCAACAGATACGCAGTATTTT
size: .; J: TRBJ1-3; D: .; V: TRBV14; CDR3: CASSPPQGYGNTIYF; DNA: TGTGCCAGCAGCCCCCCACAGGGCTATGGAAACACCATATATTTT
size: .; J: TRBJ2-3; D: .; V: TRBV6-5; CDR3: CARETVDTDTQYF; DNA: TGTGCCAGAGAAACAGTGGACACAGATACGCAGTATTTT
size: few; J: TRBJ1-4; D: TRBD1; V: TRBV5-5; CDR3: CASSWTGGVSNEKLFF; DNA: TGTGCCAGCAGCTGGACAGGGGGAGTCTCTAATGAAAAACTGTTTTTT
size: .; J: TRBJ2-7; D: TRBD2; V: TRBV30; CDR3: CAWSSHGRAPYEQYF; DNA: TGTGCCTGGAGTTCTCACGGGAGGGCCCCCTACGAGCAGTACTTC
size: .; J: TRBJ1-3; D: .; V: TRBV7-7; CDR3: CASSFGFGLTASGNTIYF; DNA: TGTGCCAGCAGCTTCGGTTTCGGGTTGACAGCCTCTGGAAACACCATATATTTT
size: .; J: TRBJ2-5; D: .; V: TRBV5-1; CDR3: CASSPEVETQYF; DNA: TGCGCCAGCAGCCCCGAGGTAGAGACCCAGTACTTC
size: .; J: TRBJ2-1; D: .; V: TRBV30; CDR3: CACSRTLGGEKQFF; DNA: TGTGCCTGCTCTCGTACTTTGGGCGGGGAGAAGCAGTTCTTC
size: .; J: TRBJ2-6; D: .; V: TRBV5-1; CDR3: CASSLVGTSGANGLTF; DNA: TGCGCCAGCAGCTTGGTTGGGACAAGTGGGGCCAACGGCCTGACTTTC
size: .; J: TRBJ2-7; D: .; V: TRBV18; CDR3: CASSPPGFRSTPYEQYF; DNA: TGTGCCAGCTCACCACCGGGTTTTCGGAGTACTCCCTACGAGCAGTACTTC